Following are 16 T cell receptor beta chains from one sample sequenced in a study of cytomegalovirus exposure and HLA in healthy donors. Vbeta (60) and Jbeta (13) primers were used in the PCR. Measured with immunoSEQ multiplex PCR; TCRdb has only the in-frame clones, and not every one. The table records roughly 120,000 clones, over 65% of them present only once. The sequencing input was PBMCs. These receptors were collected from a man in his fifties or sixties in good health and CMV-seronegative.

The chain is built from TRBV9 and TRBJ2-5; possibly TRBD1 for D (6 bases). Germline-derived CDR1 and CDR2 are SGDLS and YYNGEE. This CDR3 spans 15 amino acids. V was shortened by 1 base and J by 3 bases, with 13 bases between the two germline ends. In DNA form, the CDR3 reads TGTGCCAGCAGCGTAACCGGGACACCTAAAGAGACCCAGTACTTC. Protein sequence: CASSVTGTPKETQYF.

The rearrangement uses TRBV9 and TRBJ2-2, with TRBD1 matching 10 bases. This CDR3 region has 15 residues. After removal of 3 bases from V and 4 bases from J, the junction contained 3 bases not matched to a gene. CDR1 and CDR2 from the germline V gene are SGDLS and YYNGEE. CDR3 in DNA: TGTGCCAGCAGCGACCGGGACAGGGGCACCGGGGAGCTGTTTTTT. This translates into CASSDRDRGTGELFF.

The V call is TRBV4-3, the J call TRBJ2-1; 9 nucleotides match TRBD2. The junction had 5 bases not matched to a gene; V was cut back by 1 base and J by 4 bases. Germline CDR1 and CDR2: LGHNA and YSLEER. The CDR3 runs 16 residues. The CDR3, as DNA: TGCGCCAGCAGCCAAGGTGGCGGGGGGGATTACAATGAGCAGTTCTTC. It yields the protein CASSQGGGGDYNEQFF.

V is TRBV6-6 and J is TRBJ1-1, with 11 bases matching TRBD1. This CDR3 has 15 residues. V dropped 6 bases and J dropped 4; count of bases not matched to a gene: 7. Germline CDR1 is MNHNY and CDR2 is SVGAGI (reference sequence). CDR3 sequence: CASRTRTGGTTEAFF. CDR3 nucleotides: TGTGCCAGCAGGACAAGGACAGGGGGCACCACTGAAGCTTTCTTT.

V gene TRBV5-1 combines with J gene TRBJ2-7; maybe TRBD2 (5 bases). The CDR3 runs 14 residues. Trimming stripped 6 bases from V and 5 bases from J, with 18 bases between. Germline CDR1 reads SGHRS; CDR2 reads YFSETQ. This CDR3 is CASTKTGSLHEQYF. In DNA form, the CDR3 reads TGCGCCAGCACCAAGACGGGGTCTTTACACGAGCAGTACTTC.

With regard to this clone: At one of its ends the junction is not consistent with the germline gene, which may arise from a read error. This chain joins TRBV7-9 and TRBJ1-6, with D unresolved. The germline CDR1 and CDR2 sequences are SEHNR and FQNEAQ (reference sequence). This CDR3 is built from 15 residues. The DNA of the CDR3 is TGTTCCAGCAGCTTAGGGTCTACTCCCAATTCACCCCTCCACTTT. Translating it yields CSSSLGSTPNSPLHF.

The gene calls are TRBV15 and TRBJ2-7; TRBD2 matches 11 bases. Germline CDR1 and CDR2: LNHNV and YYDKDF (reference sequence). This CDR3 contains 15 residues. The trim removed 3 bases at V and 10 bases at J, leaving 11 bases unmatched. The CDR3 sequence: CATSRSGASGGTQYF. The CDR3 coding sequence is TGTGCCACCAGCAGGTCAGGCGCTAGCGGGGGGACACAGTACTTC.

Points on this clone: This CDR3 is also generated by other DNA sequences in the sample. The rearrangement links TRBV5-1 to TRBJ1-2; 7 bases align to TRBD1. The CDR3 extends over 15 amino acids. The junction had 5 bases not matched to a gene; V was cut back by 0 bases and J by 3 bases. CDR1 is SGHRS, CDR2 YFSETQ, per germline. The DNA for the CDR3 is TGCGCCAGCAGCTTGGAAGGCGGGACAGACTATGGCTACACCTTC. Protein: CASSLEGGTDYGYTF.

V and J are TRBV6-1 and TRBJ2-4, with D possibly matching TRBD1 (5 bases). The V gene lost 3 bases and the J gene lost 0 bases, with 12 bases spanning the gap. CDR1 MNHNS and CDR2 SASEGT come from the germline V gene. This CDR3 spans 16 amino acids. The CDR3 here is CASSDLYRSAKNIQYF. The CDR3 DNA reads TGTGCCAGCAGTGACTTGTACAGGTCAGCCAAAAACATTCAGTACTTC.

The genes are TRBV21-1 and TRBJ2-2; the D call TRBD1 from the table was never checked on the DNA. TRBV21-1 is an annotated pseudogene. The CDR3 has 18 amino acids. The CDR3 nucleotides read TGTGCCAGCAGCAAAGTCGGCTGCGAGGACAAGCAGACCGGGGAGCTGTTTTTT. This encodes CASSKVGCEDKQTGELFF.

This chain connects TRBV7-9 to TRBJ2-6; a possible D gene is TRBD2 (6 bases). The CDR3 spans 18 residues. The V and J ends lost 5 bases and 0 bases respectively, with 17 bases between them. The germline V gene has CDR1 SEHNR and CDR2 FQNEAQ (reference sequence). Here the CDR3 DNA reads TGTGCCAGCAGCCCTGAAGCGGGTGCTATCTCTGGGGCCAACGTCCTGACTTTC. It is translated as CASSPEAGAISGANVLTF.

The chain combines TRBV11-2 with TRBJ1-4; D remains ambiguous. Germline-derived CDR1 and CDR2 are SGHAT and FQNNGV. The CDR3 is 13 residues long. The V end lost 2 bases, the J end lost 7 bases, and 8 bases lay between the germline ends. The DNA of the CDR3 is TGTGCCAGCAGCTTATGGGGAGGTGAAAAACTGTTTTTT. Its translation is CASSLWGGEKLFF.

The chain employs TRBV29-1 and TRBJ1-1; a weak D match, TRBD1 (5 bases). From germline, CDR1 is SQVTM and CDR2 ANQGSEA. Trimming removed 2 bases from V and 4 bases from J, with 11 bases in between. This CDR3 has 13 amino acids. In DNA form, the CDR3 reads TGCAGCGTTGAAATGGTTAGGGGCACTGAAGCTTTCTTT. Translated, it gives CSVEMVRGTEAFF.

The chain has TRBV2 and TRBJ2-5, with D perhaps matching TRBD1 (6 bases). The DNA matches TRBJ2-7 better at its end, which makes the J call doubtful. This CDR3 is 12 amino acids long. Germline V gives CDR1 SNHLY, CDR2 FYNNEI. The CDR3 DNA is TGTGCCAGCAGCGTGGACAGCTACGAGCAGTACTTC. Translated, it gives CASSVDSYEQYF.

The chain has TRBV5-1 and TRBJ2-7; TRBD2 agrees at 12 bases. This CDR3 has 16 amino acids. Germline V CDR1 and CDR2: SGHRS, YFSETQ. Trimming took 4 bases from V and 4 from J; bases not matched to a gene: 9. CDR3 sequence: CASSVLGTSGSYEQYF. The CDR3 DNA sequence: TGCGCCAGCAGCGTACTAGGGACTAGCGGGTCGTACGAGCAGTACTTC.

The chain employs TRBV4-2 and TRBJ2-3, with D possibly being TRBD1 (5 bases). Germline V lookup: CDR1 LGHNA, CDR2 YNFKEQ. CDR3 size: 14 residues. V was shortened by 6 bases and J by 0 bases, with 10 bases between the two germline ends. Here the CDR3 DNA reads TGTGCCAGCAGTCAGACAGCCAGCACAGATACGCAGTATTTT. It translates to CASSQTASTDTQYF.